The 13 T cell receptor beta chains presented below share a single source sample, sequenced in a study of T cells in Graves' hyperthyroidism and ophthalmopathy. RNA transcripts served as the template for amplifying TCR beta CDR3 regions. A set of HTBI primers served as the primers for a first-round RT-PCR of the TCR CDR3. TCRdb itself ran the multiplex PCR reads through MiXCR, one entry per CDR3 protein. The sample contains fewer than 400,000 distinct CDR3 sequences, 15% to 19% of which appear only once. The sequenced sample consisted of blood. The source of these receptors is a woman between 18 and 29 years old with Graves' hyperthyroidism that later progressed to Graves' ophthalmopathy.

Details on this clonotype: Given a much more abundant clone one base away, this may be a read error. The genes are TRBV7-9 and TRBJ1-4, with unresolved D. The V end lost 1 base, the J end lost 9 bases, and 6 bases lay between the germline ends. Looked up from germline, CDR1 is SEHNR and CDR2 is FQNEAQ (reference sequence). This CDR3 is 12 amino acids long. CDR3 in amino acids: CASSLGDKKLFF. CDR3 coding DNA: TGTGCCAGCAGCTTAGGAGACAAAAAACTGTTTTTT.

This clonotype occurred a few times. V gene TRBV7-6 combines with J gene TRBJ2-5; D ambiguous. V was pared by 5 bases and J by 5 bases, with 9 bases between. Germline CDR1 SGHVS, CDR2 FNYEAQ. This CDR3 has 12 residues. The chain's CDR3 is CASSPPLETQYF. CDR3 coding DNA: TGTGCCAGCAGCCCGCCGTTGGAGACCCAGTACTTC.

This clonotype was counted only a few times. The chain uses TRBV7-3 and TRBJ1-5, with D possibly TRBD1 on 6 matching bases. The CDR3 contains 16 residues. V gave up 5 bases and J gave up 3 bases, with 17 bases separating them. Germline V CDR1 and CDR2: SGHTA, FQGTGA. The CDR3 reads CASSTRQEGSNQPQHF. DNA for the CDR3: TGTGCCAGCAGCACTAGACAGGAGGGGTCCAATCAGCCCCAGCATTTT.

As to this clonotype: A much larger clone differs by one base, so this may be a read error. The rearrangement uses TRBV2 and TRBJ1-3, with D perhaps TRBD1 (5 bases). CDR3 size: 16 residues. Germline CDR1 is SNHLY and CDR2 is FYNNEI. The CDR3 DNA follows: TGTGCCAGCAGCGTCATGGGACTGATCTCTGGAAACACCAGATATTTT. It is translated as CASSVMGLISGNTRYF.

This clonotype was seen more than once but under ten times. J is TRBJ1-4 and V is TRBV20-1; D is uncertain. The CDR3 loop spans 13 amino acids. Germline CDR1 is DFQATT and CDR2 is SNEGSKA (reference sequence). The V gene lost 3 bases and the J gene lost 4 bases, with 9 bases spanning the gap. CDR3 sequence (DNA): TGCAGTGCTAGGGCCGCGATTAATGAAAAACTGTTTTTT. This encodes CSARAAINEKLFF.

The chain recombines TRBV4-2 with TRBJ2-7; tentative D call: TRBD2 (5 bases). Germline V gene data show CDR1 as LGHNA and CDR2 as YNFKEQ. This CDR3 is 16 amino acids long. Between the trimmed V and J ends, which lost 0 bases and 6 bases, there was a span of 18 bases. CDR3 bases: TGTGCCAGCAGCCAAGATAGAGGGCTAGCTGCGCTCGAGCAGTACTTC. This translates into CASSQDRGLAALEQYF.

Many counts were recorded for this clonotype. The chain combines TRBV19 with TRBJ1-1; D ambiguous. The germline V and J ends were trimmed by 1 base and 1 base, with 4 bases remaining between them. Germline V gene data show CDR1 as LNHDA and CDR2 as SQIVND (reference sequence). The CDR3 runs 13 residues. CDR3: CASSIAKNTEAFF. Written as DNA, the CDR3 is TGTGCCAGTAGTATAGCCAAGAACACTGAAGCTTTCTTT.

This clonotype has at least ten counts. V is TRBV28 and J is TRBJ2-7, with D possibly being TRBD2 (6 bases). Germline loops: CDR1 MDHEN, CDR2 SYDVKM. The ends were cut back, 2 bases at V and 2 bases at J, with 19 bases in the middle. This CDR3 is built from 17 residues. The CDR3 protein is CASSLRRALMDTYEQYF. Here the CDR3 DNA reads TGTGCCAGCAGTTTAAGGAGGGCCCTCATGGACACCTACGAGCAGTACTTC.

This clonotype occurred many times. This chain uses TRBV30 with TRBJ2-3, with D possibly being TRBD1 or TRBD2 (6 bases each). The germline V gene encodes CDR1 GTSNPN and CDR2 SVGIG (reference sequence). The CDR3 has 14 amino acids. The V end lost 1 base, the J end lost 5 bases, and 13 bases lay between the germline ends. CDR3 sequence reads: CAWSGGQAGDTQYF. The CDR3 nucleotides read TGTGCCTGGAGTGGGGGGCAAGCGGGAGATACGCAGTATTTT.

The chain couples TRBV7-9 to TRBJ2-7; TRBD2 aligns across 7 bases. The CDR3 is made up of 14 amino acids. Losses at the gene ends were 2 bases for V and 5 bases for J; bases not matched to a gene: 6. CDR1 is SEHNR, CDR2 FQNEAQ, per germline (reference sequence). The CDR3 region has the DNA TGTGCCAGCAGCTTAAGCAGGGACTATAACGAGCAGTACTTC. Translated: CASSLSRDYNEQYF.

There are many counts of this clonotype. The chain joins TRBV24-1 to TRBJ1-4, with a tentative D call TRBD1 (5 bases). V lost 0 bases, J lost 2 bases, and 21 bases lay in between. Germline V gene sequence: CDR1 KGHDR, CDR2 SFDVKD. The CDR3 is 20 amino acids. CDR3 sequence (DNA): TGTGCCACCAGTGATTTGGACAGAGACGGTGAACCATGCACTAATGAAAAACTGTTTTTT. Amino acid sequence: CATSDLDRDGEPCTNEKLFF.

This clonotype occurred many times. The CDR3 protein is CASTSWGRSYTEAFF. The CDR3 region has the DNA TGTGCCAGCACTTCTTGGGGCAGATCCTACACTGAAGCTTTCTTT. The V and J genes are TRBV12-3 or TRBV12-4 and TRBJ1-1; D may be TRBD1 (5 bases). V was pared by 7 bases and J by 3 bases, with 18 bases between. The CDR3 has 15 residues.

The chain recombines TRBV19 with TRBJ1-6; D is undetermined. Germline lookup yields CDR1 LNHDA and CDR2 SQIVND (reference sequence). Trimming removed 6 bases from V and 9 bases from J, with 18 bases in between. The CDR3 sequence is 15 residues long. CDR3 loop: CASSNIRQESSPLHF. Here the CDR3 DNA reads TGTGCCAGTAGCAATATCCGGCAGGAGAGTTCACCCCTCCACTTT.